The 20 T cell receptor beta chains reported below all come from one sample, sequenced in a study of blood T cells in healthy people across ages. Then a second PCR, running about 6 to 11 cycles, was carried out with a sample-barcoded 5' primer and a J-beta primer mix. TCRdb independently ran MiXCR on the 5' RACE reads; one entry per CDR3 protein. The sample holds 590,000 or so distinct CDR3 sequences, approximately 30% seen once. The sample was blood. The source of these receptors is a woman of 80 years or more in good health.

In the case of this clonotype: Just one base apart from a much larger clone, this may be a read error. The chain links TRBV12-3 or TRBV12-4 to TRBJ2-5, with 12 bases identical to TRBD2. CDR3 length: 19 amino acids. This CDR3 reads CASTTDLAGGSTYQEAQYF. The CDR3 DNA sequence: TGTGCCAGCACCACAGATCTAGCGGGGGGGAGCACGTACCAAGAGGCCCAGTACTTC.

This clonotype was seen a handful of times. The CDR3 bases are TGTGCCATCAGTCCTCGGGACCGCGCCTACGAGCAGTACTTC. It encodes CAISPRDRAYEQYF. The V gene is TRBV10-3, the J gene TRBJ2-7; D might be TRBD1 or TRBD2, each matching 5 bases. Germline V gives CDR1 ENHRY, CDR2 SYGVKD. The CDR3 loop spans 14 amino acids. The V gene lost 5 bases and the J gene lost 2 bases, with 13 bases spanning the gap.

This clonotype was observed at least ten times. This sequence joins TRBV29-1 and TRBJ2-3; 10 bases match TRBD2. Germline CDR1 SQVTM, CDR2 ANQGSEA. The CDR3 is 17 amino acids. The J segment lost 2 bases and the V segment lost 0 bases, leaving 8 bases of the junction unmatched. CDR3 region: CSVEDLKRGGNTDTQYF. CDR3 sequence (DNA): TGCAGCGTTGAAGATCTTAAGCGGGGGGGTAACACAGATACGCAGTATTTT.

The rearrangement links TRBV7-2 to TRBJ2-5; D not certain. CDR1 and CDR2 from the germline V gene are SGHTA and FQGNSA. This CDR3 spans 13 amino acids. Trimming pared 5 bases from V and 11 bases from J, leaving 18 bases between. CDR3 in DNA: TGTGCCAGCAGCACCTCTGGACGAGGAGAGCAGTACTTC. Its translation: CASSTSGRGEQYF.

A few counts support this clonotype. A much larger clone lies one base from this, so it may be a read error. V gene TRBV24-1 combines with J gene TRBJ2-5, with TRBD2 matching over 9 bases. The CDR3 runs to 15 residues. V lost 6 bases to trimming and J lost 11 bases; unmatched junction nucleotides: 15. Germline V lookup: CDR1 KGHDR, CDR2 SFDVKD. DNA of the CDR3: TGTGCCACCAGTTGGGCGGGGGGGCCGGACAATGAGCAGTACTTC. It specifies CATSWAGGPDNEQYF.

Turning to this clonotype: This may be a read error: a much more frequent sequence differs by one nucleotide. The chain has TRBV6-2 or TRBV6-3 and TRBJ1-2; D may be TRBD1 (6 bases). Per the germline V gene, CDR1 is MNHEY and CDR2 is SVGEGT. The CDR3 contains 11 residues. The CDR3 DNA sequence: TGTGCCGGCAGTTACGGGGGCGGCTACACCTTC. Translation gives CAGSYGGGYTF.

As to this clonotype: This may stem from a read error, because a much larger clone lies one nucleotide away. V is TRBV27 and J is TRBJ2-1, with TRBD1 matching over 7 bases. The V gene end was trimmed by 8 bases and the J gene end by 13 bases; junction bases not matched to a gene: 23. The V gene's germline CDR1 is MNHEY and CDR2 SMNVEV (reference sequence). This CDR3 has 16 amino acids. CDR3 DNA: TGTGCCAGCGCACCAAGAAGGGGGCGAAGGGGAGAGACCCAGTTCTTC. It is translated as CASAPRRGRRGETQFF.

V usage is TRBV19 and J usage is TRBJ1-1, with TRBD1 matching 12 bases. CDR1 and CDR2 from the germline V gene are LNHDA and SQIVND (reference sequence). The CDR3 covers 14 residues. Trimming removed 8 bases from V and 6 bases from J; junction bases left unmatched: 7. The CDR3 protein is CASSPGQGAPEAFF. The CDR3 region has the DNA TGTGCCAGTTCCCCGGGACAGGGGGCCCCTGAAGCTTTCTTT.

This clonotype was seen only a few times. The chain carries TRBV7-6 and TRBJ2-1; 7 positions agree with TRBD2. The J call is doubtful: the DNA matches TRBJ2-7 better. CDR1 is SGHVS and CDR2 is FNYEAQ in the germline V gene. CDR3 size: 14 residues. The CDR3 DNA reads TGTGCCAGCGTACCGGGACTACGCTACAATGAGCAGTACTTC. Its protein is CASVPGLRYNEQYF.

This clonotype was recorded many times. V gene TRBV7-2 combines with J gene TRBJ2-5, with TRBD2 matching over 7 bases. This CDR3 region has 16 residues. Germline V gene lookup returns CDR1 SGHTA and CDR2 FQGNSA. Germline trimming cut 5 bases from V and 2 bases from J; bases unmatched to any gene: 11. CDR3 bases: TGTGCCAGCAGCCCAAGGCCCGGGGGGAGGCAAGAGACCCAGTACTTC. Translating gives CASSPRPGGRQETQYF.

The genes are TRBV5-4 and TRBJ2-2; no definite D call. There are 13 residues in the CDR3. Trimming shortened V by 4 bases and J by 7 bases, and 11 bases separated the two germline ends. CDR1 and CDR2 from the germline V gene are SGHNT and YYREEE (reference sequence). DNA of the CDR3: TGTGCCAGCAGCGGCCCGGGCATCGGGGAGCTGTTTTTT. Its translation: CASSGPGIGELFF. The full variable domain, rest sourced from reference TRBV5-4 and TRBJ2-2, is ETGVTQSPTHLIKTRGQQVTLRCSSQSGHNTVSWYQQALGQGPQFIFQYYREEENGRGNFPPRFSGLQFPNYSSELNVNALELDDSALYLCASSGPGIGELFFGEGSRLTVL.

This clonotype was picked up many times. The genes are TRBV5-5 and TRBJ1-2; no definite D call. The length of the CDR3 is 12 residues. Trimming stripped 4 bases from V and 4 bases from J, with 8 bases between. The germline gives CDR1 SGHKS, CDR2 YYEKEE (reference sequence). The CDR3 bases are TGTGCCAGCAGCCTGGAGGGCTATGGCTACACCTTC. As protein: CASSLEGYGYTF.

This clonotype was seen repeatedly, ten times or more. This chain uses TRBV30 with TRBJ2-5; TRBD2 matches at 7 bases. V was pared by 5 bases and J by 5 bases, with 11 bases of the junction left unmatched. Germline CDR1 reads GTSNPN; CDR2 reads SVGIG (reference sequence). This CDR3 has 14 amino acids. CDR3 sequence (DNA): TGTGCCTGGGAGGGTAGCGGGCGGCGGGAGACCCAGTACTTC. Encoded protein: CAWEGSGRRETQYF.

This clonotype was seen at least ten times. The chain recombines TRBV10-3 with TRBJ2-1, with 7 bases that match TRBD2. The germline gives CDR1 ENHRY, CDR2 SYGVKD. With 6 bases clipped from V and 7 bases from J, the junction kept 12 bases outside the gene matches. CDR3 length: 15 residues. CDR3 sequence reads: CAIRGSGSGGNEQFF. The DNA for the CDR3 is TGTGCCATCAGGGGTAGCGGGTCCGGGGGGAATGAGCAGTTCTTC.

The chain carries TRBV5-1 and TRBJ1-2; no clear D. The CDR3 runs to 15 residues. The V and J ends lost 5 bases and 4 bases respectively, with 18 bases between them. The germline gives CDR1 SGHRS, CDR2 YFSETQ. CDR3 coding DNA: TGCGCCAGCAGTTCAAATTCCTGGTACGTCTATGGCTACACCTTC. It translates to CASSSNSWYVYGYTF.

This clonotype was counted many times. The rearrangement joins TRBV6-5 to TRBJ1-2; no definite D call. The CDR3 has 15 amino acids. Germline V gene data show CDR1 as MNHEY and CDR2 as SVGAGI. Trimming cost V 6 bases and J 4 bases, with 18 bases left between them. This CDR3 reads CASSSHGSLRYGYTF. CDR3 in DNA: TGTGCCAGCAGCTCTCATGGATCGCTTCGCTATGGCTACACCTTC.

The chain couples TRBV5-6 to TRBJ1-1; 11 bases are shared with TRBD1. Germline V gene lookup returns CDR1 SGHDT and CDR2 YYEEEE. There are 15 residues in the CDR3. The junction had 8 bases not matched to a gene; V was cut back by 5 bases and J by 5 bases. CDR3 in amino acids: CASSFGTGGRTEAFF. The CDR3 DNA reads as TGTGCCAGCAGTTTTGGGACAGGGGGAAGGACTGAAGCTTTCTTT.

This clonotype occurred a few times. This may stem from a read error, because a much larger clone lies one nucleotide away. The V call is TRBV15, the J call TRBJ2-6, with TRBD1 identical over 10 bases. The germline V gene has CDR1 LNHNV and CDR2 YYDKDF (reference sequence). The CDR3 contains 18 residues. Germline trimming cut 5 bases from V and 1 base from J; bases unmatched to any gene: 8. The CDR3 here is CATSQRDRGRSGANVLTF. CDR3 coding DNA: TGTGCCACCAGCCAACGGGACAGGGGTCGGTCTGGGGCCAACGTCCTGACTTTC. Together with reference TRBV15 and TRBJ2-6, the CDR3 gives the full variable domain: DAMVIQNPRYQVTQFGKPVTLSCSQTLNHNVMYWYQQKSSQAPKLLFHYYDKDFNNEADTPDNFQSRRPNTSFCFLDIRSPGLGDTAMYLCATSQRDRGRSGANVLTFGAGSRLTVL.

This clonotype was recorded at least ten times. The CDR3 here is CAIHSDTANSPLHF. For the CDR3, the DNA is TGTGCCATCCATAGTGACACAGCCAATTCACCCCTCCACTTT. The chain employs TRBV10-3 and TRBJ1-6; D is ambiguous. The ends were cut back, 8 bases at V and 7 bases at J, with 15 bases in the middle. The CDR3 spans 14 residues. Per germline, CDR1 ENHRY and CDR2 SYGVKD.

This clonotype was recorded a few times. The chain joins TRBV6-5 to TRBJ1-1; D is possibly TRBD1 (5 bases). Trimming cost V 6 bases and J 1 base, with 12 bases left between them. Germline V lookup: CDR1 MNHEY, CDR2 SVGAGI. The CDR3 loop spans 14 amino acids. The CDR3 DNA is TGTGCCAGCAGAATCGGGACGGGGAACACTGAAGCTTTCTTT. Translation: CASRIGTGNTEAFF.